This T cell receptor (beta chain) was found in a study of blood T cells in healthy people across ages. General study findings and limits: Expanded clonotype changes were possibly confounded by unknown donor CMV status. Per-million-T-cell TCR beta diversity fell roughly linearly with age.

On this clonotype: What it binds is not known.

They isolated at least 6 million PBMCs from each sample. A sample-barcoded 5' primer and a J-beta primer mix were used in a second PCR of roughly 7 to 11 cycles. TCRdb re-analysed the 5' RACE reads in MiXCR, keeping a single row per CDR3 protein. The repertoire has about 750,000 distinct CDR3 sequences, roughly 50% of them found once; the top ten carry roughly 37%. The CDR3 contains 13 residues. Trimming cost V 6 bases and J 6 bases, with 14 bases left between them. Germline values: CDR1 PRHDT, CDR2 FYEKMQ (reference sequence). The TCR was taken from a man aged 80 or over in good health. The genes are TRBV13 and TRBJ1-2, with D tentatively TRBD1 (6 bases). The specimen sequenced was blood. CDR3 DNA sequence: TGTGCCAGCAGTGGGGGGCCTGGACATGGCTACACCTTC. This encodes CASSGGPGHGYTF.